This TCR beta chain was retrieved from a study of preoperative IRX-2 immunotherapy in early breast cancer. Produced via immunoSEQ multiplex PCR; TCRdb's table is partial and in-frame only. The table lists some 32,000 clones, roughly four fifths of them singletons, with around 2.6% in the top ten. CDR1 and CDR2 (germline): MDHEN, SYDVKM. The CDR3 consists of 14 residues. The trim removed 6 bases at V and 5 bases at J, leaving 9 bases unmatched. As to treatment: preoperative locoregional IRX-2 cytokine immunotherapy. Preoperative locoregional IRX-2 cytokine immunotherapy was tested in the phase Ib source study.

This specimen consisted of lymph node tissue, obtained from a patient treated with IRX-2 immunotherapy. The chain joins TRBV28 to TRBJ1-2; 7 nucleotides line up with TRBD1. The clonotype originates from a human donor with breast cancer. CDR3 loop: CASSLTTGVYGYTF. The CDR3 DNA follows: TGTGCCAGCAGCCTAACAACAGGGGTATATGGCTACACCTTC.